This T cell receptor beta chain is from a study of blood T cell repertoires in COVID-19. Participants were aged 18 to 89 years, lived in 25 or so US areas, and enrolled virtually. Assignments of participants to cohorts depended upon their own reported clinical history. J gave up 2 bases and V 0 bases, and 6 bases lay outside the gene matches. CDR3 length: 16 residues. Germline loops: CDR1 SGDLS, CDR2 YYNGEE. TCRdb's table, derived via immunoSEQ multiplex PCR, lists solely in-frame clones and lacks some. The repertoire holds 150,000 to 200,000 clones, more than 70% seen once, with 7.5% to 10% in the top ten.

The source material was PBMCs or T cells enriched from blood (not recorded which). The gene calls are TRBV9 and TRBJ2-5; 8 nucleotides line up with TRBD2. The origin of this receptor is a woman aged 18 to 35 who had recovered from COVID-19. The CDR3 is CASSVAIRGGQETQYF. CDR3 bases: TGTGCCAGCAGCGTAGCTATCCGGGGGGGGCAAGAGACCCAGTACTTC.